The 21 T cell receptor beta chains below were found in one sample sequenced in a study of T cells in tuberculosis. Repertoires were generated with immunoSEQ multiplex PCR, while TCRdb's copy carries only in-frame clones and drops some. The sample consists of around 30,000 clones, 90% to 95% of them appearing once. Sample time point: new active TB diagnosis, blood taken before or within 7 days of starting treatment. The sample consisted of PBMCs, taken at tuberculosis diagnosis. The origin of the receptors is an adult with tuberculosis.

In DNA form, the CDR3 reads TGTGCCAGTAGTTGGGGTTCTAGCGGGAGCCAAGAGACCCAGTACTTC. Translating gives CASSWGSSGSQETQYF. The chain is built from TRBV19 and TRBJ2-5; 10 bases align to TRBD2. Unmatched junction bases numbered 7, after V lost 5 bases and J lost 1 base. Germline CDR1 reads LNHDA; CDR2 reads SQIVND (reference sequence). The CDR3 loop spans 16 amino acids.

The rearrangement links TRBV5-4 to TRBJ2-5; TRBD1 matches at 9 bases. V trimming: 1 base; J trimming: 2 bases; junction bases outside the gene matches: 9. The CDR3 runs 17 residues. The germline V gene has CDR1 SGHNT and CDR2 YYREEE (reference sequence). For the CDR3, the DNA is TGTGCCAGCAGCTTGATGACAGGGGGAGGCGATCAAGAGACCCAGTACTTC. It codes for CASSLMTGGGDQETQYF.

The count of this clone is one. The genes are TRBV28 and TRBJ2-7; tentatively, D is TRBD2 (6 bases). Germline loops: CDR1 MDHEN, CDR2 SYDVKM. The V end lost 3 bases, the J end lost 4 bases, and 13 bases lay between the germline ends. The CDR3 has 14 residues. The CDR3: CASSFGGDWYEQYF. Here the CDR3 DNA reads TGTGCCAGCAGTTTTGGAGGGGATTGGTACGAGCAGTACTTC.

The rearrangement uses TRBV11-2 and TRBJ2-5; 9 bases fit TRBD1. The CDR3 runs 17 residues. Germline V gene sequence: CDR1 SGHAT, CDR2 FQNNGV. J gave up 4 bases and V 1 base, and 10 bases lay outside the gene matches. The CDR3 loop reads CASSLALGQGMGETQYF. The CDR3 region has the DNA TGTGCCAGCAGCTTAGCCCTCGGACAGGGGATGGGAGAGACCCAGTACTTC.

This chain connects TRBV4-1 to TRBJ1-1; 10 nucleotides align to TRBD1. V dropped 1 base and J dropped 5; count of bases not matched to a gene: 13. There are 18 residues in the CDR3. Germline loops: CDR1 MGHRA, CDR2 YSYEKL. In DNA, the CDR3 is TGCGCCAGCAGCCAAGGGGTAGGACAGGGGGTAATGAGGACTGAAGCTTTCTTT. Residues: CASSQGVGQGVMRTEAFF.

This clone has just one count. This chain links TRBV11-2 with TRBJ1-5; 10 bases are shared with TRBD1. Germline V CDR1 and CDR2: SGHAT, FQNNGV. This CDR3 spans 15 amino acids. Unmatched junction bases numbered 0, after V lost 4 bases and J lost 0 bases. Here the CDR3 reads CASSWDRGSNQPQHF. CDR3 sequence (DNA): TGTGCCAGCAGCTGGGACAGGGGTAGCAATCAGCCCCAGCATTTT.

V and J are TRBV4-1 and TRBJ2-7; 12 bases match TRBD2. Trimming removed 4 bases from V and 2 bases from J; junction bases left unmatched: 3. Germline lookup yields CDR1 MGHRA and CDR2 YSYEKL. There are 15 residues in the CDR3. The CDR3, as DNA: TGCGCCAGCAGCCCGACTAGCGGGAGAGCCTACGAGCAGTACTTC. Translated, it gives CASSPTSGRAYEQYF.

The chain employs TRBV5-4 and TRBJ2-7, with D perhaps TRBD1 (8 bases). V lost 5 bases to trimming and J lost 0 bases, with 21 bases between them. This CDR3 has 17 amino acids. Germline V gene sequence: CDR1 SGHNT, CDR2 YYREEE (reference sequence). The CDR3 region has the DNA TGTGCCAGCAGTCACCAGGGGGCGGGGGCCCTCTCCTACGAGCAGTACTTC. This translates into CASSHQGAGALSYEQYF.

The CDR3 spells CASSQTRTATYEQYF. DNA of the CDR3: TGTGCCAGCTCACAGACCCGGACAGCTACCTACGAGCAGTACTTC. The chain joins TRBV18 to TRBJ2-7; possible D gene TRBD1, 6 bases. Germline V gene data show CDR1 as KGHSH and CDR2 as LQKENI. The germline V and J ends were trimmed by 4 bases and 2 bases, with 15 bases remaining between them. This CDR3 region has 15 residues.

The chain carries TRBV6-4 and TRBJ2-3, with TRBD2 matching 12 bases. V trimming: 5 bases; J trimming: 3 bases; junction bases outside the gene matches: 3. There are 15 residues in the CDR3. The germline gives CDR1 MRHNA, CDR2 SNTAGT. The CDR3 sequence: CASSPGTSGTDTQYF. CDR3 in DNA: TGTGCCAGCAGTCCCGGGACTAGCGGGACAGATACGCAGTATTTT.

V usage is TRBV2 and J usage is TRBJ2-2, with 7 bases matching TRBD1. V trimming: 6 bases; J trimming: 3 bases; junction bases outside the gene matches: 4. Germline CDR1 reads SNHLY; CDR2 reads FYNNEI. This CDR3 region has 14 residues. The CDR3 bases are TGTGCCAGCAGCCCGGGACAGTACACCGGGGAGCTGTTTTTT. This encodes CASSPGQYTGELFF.

The chain carries TRBV5-6 and TRBJ1-4, with D possibly being TRBD1 (6 bases). This CDR3 region has 16 residues. Trimming pared 4 bases from V and 2 bases from J, leaving 15 bases between. Germline V CDR1 and CDR2: SGHDT, YYEEEE. The CDR3 coding sequence is TGTGCCAGCAGCAGTACAGGGTTGAACACTAATGAAAAACTGTTTTTT. Amino acids: CASSSTGLNTNEKLFF.

The V gene is TRBV6-6, the J gene TRBJ2-1, with D unclear. This CDR3 spans 11 amino acids. Germline CDR1 is MNHNY and CDR2 is SVGAGI (reference sequence). The V end was cut by 7 bases, the J end by 8 bases, with 9 bases between. In DNA form, the CDR3 reads TGTGCCAGCACGGTACGGGATGAGCAGTTCTTC. This sequence encodes CASTVRDEQFF.

The chain links TRBV4-1 to TRBJ2-7; tentatively, D is TRBD1 (6 bases). V shed 1 base and J shed 2 bases, with 15 bases lying between them. Germline V gene sequence: CDR1 MGHRA, CDR2 YSYEKL. The CDR3 runs to 16 residues. Here the CDR3 DNA reads TGCGCCAGCAGCCAAGTCGGTGCAGGGGAGACCTACGAGCAGTACTTC. Protein: CASSQVGAGETYEQYF.

In its sample, this clone was seen once. The chain combines TRBV19 with TRBJ2-7; tentatively, D is TRBD2 (7 bases). V gave up 4 bases and J gave up 2 bases, with 9 bases separating them. There are 13 residues in the CDR3. Germline CDR1 and CDR2: LNHDA and SQIVND (reference sequence). In DNA, the CDR3 is TGTGCCAGTAGTAAGGGGGGGCCCTACGAGCAGTACTTC. Protein: CASSKGGPYEQYF.

This chain connects TRBV6-6 to TRBJ2-1; TRBD2 is a possible D gene (6 bases). The length of the CDR3 is 11 residues. Germline-derived CDR1 and CDR2 are MNHNY and SVGAGI (reference sequence). V lost 8 bases and J 6 bases, leaving 8 bases between the germline ends. DNA for the CDR3: TGTGCCAGCTTAGCGGCCAATGAGCAGTTCTTC. Translated, it gives CASLAANEQFF.

The J gene is TRBJ1-2, the V gene TRBV4-1; 10 positions match TRBD1. Germline assignment: CDR1 MGHRA and CDR2 YSYEKL. With 0 bases clipped from V and 9 bases from J, the junction kept 10 bases outside the gene matches. The CDR3 loop spans 16 amino acids. CDR3 sequence: CASSQDTGTGVSSYTF. CDR3 coding DNA: TGCGCCAGCAGCCAAGATACCGGGACAGGGGTATCTAGCTACACCTTC.

This sequence joins TRBV13 and TRBJ2-2; 12 nucleotides agree with TRBD2. Germline CDR1 is PRHDT and CDR2 is FYEKMQ (reference sequence). The CDR3 covers 16 residues. The V segment lost 0 bases and the J segment 4 bases; nucleotides outside the gene matches: 0. In nucleotides, the CDR3 is TGTGCCAGCAGCTTAGGACTAGCGGGAGGCACCGGGGAGCTGTTTTTT. As protein: CASSLGLAGGTGELFF.

The V and J genes are TRBV7-2 and TRBJ2-1; D perhaps matches TRBD2 (5 bases). The CDR3 totals 15 residues. CDR1 is SGHTA, CDR2 FQGNSA, per germline. V was shortened by 4 bases and J by 6 bases, with 16 bases between the two germline ends. The CDR3 protein is CASSSASSPLNEQFF. The CDR3 nucleotides read TGTGCCAGCAGCTCCGCTAGCTCCCCCCTCAATGAGCAGTTCTTC.

The J gene is TRBJ1-6, the V gene TRBV4-1; D unresolved. Germline CDR1 is MGHRA and CDR2 is YSYEKL. Trimming stripped 0 bases from V and 0 bases from J, with 6 bases between. This CDR3 has 16 amino acids. The CDR3 sequence: CASSQEESSYNSPLHF. Written as DNA, the CDR3 is TGCGCCAGCAGCCAAGAGGAGAGCTCCTATAATTCACCCCTCCACTTT.

This chain uses TRBV7-6 with TRBJ2-3; 9 bases align to TRBD2. The trim removed 5 bases at V and 0 bases at J, leaving 9 bases unmatched. This CDR3 spans 17 amino acids. Germline assignment: CDR1 SGHVS and CDR2 FNYEAQ. Written as DNA, the CDR3 is TGTGCCAGCAGCCCCCTGACTAGCGGCCCTAGCACAGATACGCAGTATTTT. Translated, it gives CASSPLTSGPSTDTQYF. The full variable domain, with the rest looked up from reference TRBV7-6 and TRBJ2-3, is GAGVSQSPRYKVTKRGQDVALRCDPISGHVSLYWYRQALGQGPEFLTYFNYEAQQDKSGLPNDRFSAERPEGSISTLTIQRTEQRDSAMYRCASSPLTSGPSTDTQYFGPGTRLTVL.